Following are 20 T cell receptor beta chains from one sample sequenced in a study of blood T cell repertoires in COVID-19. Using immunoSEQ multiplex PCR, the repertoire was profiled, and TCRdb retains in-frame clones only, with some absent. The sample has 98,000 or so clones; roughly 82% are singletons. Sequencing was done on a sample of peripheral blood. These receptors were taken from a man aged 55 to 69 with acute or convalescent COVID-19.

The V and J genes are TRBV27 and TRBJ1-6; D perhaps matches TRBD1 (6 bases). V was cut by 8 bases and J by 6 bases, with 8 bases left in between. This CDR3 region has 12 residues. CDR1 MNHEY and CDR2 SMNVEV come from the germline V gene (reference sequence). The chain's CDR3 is CASGTSNSPLHF. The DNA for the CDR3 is TGTGCCAGCGGGACATCTAATTCACCCCTCCACTTT.

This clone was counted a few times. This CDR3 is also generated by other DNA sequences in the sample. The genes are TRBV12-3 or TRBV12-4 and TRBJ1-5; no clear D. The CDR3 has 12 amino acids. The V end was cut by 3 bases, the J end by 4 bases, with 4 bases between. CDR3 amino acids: CASSFRNQPQHF. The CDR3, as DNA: TGTGCCAGCAGTTTTCGGAATCAGCCCCAGCATTTT.

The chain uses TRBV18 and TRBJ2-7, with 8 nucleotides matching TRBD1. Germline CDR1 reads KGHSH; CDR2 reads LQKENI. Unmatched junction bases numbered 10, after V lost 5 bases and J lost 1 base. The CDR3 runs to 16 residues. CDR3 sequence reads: CASSALTGATSYEQYF. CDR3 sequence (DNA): TGTGCCAGCTCAGCCCTGACAGGGGCGACGTCCTACGAGCAGTACTTC.

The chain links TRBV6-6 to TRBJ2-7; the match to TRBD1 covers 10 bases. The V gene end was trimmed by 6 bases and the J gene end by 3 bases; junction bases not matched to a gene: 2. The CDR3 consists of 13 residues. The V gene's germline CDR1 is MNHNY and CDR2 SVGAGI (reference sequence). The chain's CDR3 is CASSRDRGYEQYF. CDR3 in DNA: TGTGCCAGCAGCCGGGACAGGGGCTACGAGCAGTACTTC.

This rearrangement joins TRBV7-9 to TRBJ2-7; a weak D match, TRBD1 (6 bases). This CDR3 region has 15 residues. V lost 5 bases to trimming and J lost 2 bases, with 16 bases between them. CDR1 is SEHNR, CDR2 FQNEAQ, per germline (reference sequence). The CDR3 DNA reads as TGTGCCAGCAGCCTAAACAGGGCTCCACCCTACGAGCAGTACTTC. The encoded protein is CASSLNRAPPYEQYF.

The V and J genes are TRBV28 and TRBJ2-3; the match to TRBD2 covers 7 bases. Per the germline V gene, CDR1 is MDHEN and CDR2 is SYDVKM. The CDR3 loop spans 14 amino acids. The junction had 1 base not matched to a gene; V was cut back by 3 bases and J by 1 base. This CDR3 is CASSFLAGTDTQYF. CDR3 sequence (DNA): TGTGCCAGCAGTTTTCTAGCGGGCACAGATACGCAGTATTTT.

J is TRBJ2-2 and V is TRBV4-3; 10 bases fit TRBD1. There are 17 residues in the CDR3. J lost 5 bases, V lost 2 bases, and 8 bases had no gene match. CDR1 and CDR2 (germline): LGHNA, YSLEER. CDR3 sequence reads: CASSQSPGTGVTGELFF. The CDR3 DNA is TGCGCCAGCAGCCAAAGTCCCGGGACAGGGGTTACCGGGGAGCTGTTTTTT.

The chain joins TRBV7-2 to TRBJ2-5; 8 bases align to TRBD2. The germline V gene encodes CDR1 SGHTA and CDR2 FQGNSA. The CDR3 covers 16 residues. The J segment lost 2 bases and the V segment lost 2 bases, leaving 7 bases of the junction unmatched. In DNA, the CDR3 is TGTGCCAGCAGCTTACAGAGCGGGGGACCTCAAGAGACCCAGTACTTC. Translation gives CASSLQSGGPQETQYF.

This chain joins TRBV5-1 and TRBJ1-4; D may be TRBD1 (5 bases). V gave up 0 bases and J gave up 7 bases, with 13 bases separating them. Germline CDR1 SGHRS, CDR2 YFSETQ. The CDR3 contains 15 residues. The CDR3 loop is CASSLGGAVLEKLFF. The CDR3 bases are TGCGCCAGCAGCTTGGGCGGGGCTGTCCTTGAAAAACTGTTTTTT.

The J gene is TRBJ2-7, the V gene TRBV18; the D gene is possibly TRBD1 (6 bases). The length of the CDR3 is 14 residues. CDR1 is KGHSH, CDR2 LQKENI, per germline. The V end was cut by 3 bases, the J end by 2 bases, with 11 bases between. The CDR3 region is CASSPSTGPYEQYF. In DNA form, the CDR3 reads TGTGCCAGCTCACCGTCTACAGGGCCCTACGAGCAGTACTTC.

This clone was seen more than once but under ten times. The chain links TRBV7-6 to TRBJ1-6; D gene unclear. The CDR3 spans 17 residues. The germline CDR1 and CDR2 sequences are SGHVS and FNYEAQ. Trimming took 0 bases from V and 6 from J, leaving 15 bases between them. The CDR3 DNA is TGTGCCAGCAGCTTAGCGCGTCTCCGGAGCCTTAATTCACCCCTCCACTTT. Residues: CASSLARLRSLNSPLHF.

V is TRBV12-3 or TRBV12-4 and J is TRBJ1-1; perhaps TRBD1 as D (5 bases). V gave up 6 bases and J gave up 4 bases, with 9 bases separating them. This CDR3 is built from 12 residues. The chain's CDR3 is CASRKTVTEAFF. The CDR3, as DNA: TGTGCCAGCAGAAAGACAGTCACTGAAGCTTTCTTT.

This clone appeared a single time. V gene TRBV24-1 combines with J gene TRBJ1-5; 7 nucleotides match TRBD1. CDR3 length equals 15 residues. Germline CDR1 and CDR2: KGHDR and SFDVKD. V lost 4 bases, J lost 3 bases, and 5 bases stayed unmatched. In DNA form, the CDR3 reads TGTGCCACCAGTGAAAGAAGGGGGCCCAATCAGCCCCAGCATTTT. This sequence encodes CATSERRGPNQPQHF.

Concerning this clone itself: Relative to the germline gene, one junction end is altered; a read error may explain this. DNA for the CDR3: TGTGCCATCAGAGGGGGCAGAGAGACCCAGCACTTC. Residues: CAIRGGRETQHF. This chain joins TRBV10-3 and TRBJ2-5, with 7 bases fitting TRBD1. Germline CDR1 ENHRY, CDR2 SYGVKD. The CDR3 is made up of 12 amino acids.

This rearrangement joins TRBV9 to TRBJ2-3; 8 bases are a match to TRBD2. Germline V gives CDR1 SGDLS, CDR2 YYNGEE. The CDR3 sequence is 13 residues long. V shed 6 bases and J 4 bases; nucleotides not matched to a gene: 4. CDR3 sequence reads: CASNSGNADTQYF. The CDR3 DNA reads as TGTGCCAGCAATAGCGGGAACGCAGATACGCAGTATTTT.

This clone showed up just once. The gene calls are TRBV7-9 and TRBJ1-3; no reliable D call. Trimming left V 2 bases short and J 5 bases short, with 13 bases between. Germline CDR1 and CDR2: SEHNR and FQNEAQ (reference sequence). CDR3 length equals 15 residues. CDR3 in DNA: TGTGCCAGCAGCTTAAACACAGTTCCTAGAAACACCATATATTTT. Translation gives CASSLNTVPRNTIYF. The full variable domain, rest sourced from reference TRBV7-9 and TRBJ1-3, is DTGVSQNPRHKITKRGQNVTFRCDPISEHNRLYWYRQTLGQGPEFLTYFQNEAQLEKSRLLSDRFSAERPKGSFSTLEIQRTEQGDSAMYLCASSLNTVPRNTIYFGEGSWLTVV.

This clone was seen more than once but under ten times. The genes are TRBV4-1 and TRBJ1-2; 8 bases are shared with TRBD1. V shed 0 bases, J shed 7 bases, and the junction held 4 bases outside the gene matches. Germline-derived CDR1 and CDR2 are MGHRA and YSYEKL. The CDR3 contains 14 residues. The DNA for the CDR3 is TGCGCCAGCAGCCAAGATGCCAGGGGGCTTGGCTACACCTTC. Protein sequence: CASSQDARGLGYTF.

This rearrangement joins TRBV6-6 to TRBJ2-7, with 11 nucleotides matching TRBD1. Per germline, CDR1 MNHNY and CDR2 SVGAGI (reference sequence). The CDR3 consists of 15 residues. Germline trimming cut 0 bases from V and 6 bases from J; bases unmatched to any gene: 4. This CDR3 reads CASSYSGDRGGEQYF. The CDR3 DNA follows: TGTGCCAGCAGTTACTCGGGGGACAGGGGGGGCGAGCAGTACTTC.

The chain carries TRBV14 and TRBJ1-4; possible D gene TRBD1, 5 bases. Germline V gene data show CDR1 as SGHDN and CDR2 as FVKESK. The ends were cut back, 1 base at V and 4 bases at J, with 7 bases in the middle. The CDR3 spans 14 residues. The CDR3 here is CASSQGGHNEKLFF. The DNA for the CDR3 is TGTGCCAGCAGCCAAGGCGGACATAATGAAAAACTGTTTTTT.

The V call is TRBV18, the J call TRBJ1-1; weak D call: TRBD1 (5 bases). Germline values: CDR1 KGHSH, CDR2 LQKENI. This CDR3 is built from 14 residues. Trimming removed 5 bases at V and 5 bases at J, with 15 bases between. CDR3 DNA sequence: TGTGCCAGCTCATCCGAAACGGGGGGGACTGAAGCTTTCTTT. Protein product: CASSSETGGTEAFF. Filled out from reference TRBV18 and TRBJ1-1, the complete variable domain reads NAGVMQNPRHLVRRRGQEARLRCSPMKGHSHVYWYRQLPEEGLKFMVYLQKENIIDESGMPKERFSAEFPKEGPSILRIQQVVRGDSAAYFCASSSETGGTEAFFGQGTRLTVV.